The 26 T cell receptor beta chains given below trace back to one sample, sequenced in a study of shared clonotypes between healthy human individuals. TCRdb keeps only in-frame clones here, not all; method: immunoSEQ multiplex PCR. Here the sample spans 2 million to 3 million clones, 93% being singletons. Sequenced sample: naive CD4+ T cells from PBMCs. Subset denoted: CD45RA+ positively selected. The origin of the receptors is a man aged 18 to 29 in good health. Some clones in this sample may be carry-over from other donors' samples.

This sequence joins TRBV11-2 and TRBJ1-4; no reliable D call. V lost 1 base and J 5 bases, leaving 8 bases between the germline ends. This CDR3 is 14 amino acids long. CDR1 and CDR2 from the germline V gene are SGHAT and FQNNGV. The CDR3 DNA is TGTGCCAGCAGCTTAGTTTCTGGGAATGAAAAACTGTTTTTT. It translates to CASSLVSGNEKLFF. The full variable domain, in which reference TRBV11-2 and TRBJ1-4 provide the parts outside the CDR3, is EAGVAQSPRYKIIEKRQSVAFWCNPISGHATLYWYQQILGQGPKLLIQFQNNGVVDDSQLPKDRFSAERLKGVDSTLKIQPAKLEDSAVYLCASSLVSGNEKLFFGSGTQLSVL.

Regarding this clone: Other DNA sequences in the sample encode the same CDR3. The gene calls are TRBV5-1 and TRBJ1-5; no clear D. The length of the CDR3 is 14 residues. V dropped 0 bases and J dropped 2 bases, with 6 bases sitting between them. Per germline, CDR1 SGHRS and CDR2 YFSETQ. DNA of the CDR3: TGCGCCAGCAGCTTGGGCGATGGCAATCAGCCCCAGCATTTT. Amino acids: CASSLGDGNQPQHF.

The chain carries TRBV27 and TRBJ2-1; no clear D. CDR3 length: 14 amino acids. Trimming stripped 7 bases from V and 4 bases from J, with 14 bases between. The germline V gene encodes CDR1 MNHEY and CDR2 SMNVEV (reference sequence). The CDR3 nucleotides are TGTGCCAGCAAGATGTCGGGCTGGTACAATGAGCAGTTCTTC. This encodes CASKMSGWYNEQFF.

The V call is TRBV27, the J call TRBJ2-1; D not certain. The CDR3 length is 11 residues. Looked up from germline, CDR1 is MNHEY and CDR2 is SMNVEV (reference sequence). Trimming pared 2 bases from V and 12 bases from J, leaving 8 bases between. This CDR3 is CASSLGPLQFF. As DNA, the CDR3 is TGTGCCAGCAGTTTAGGGCCCCTGCAGTTCTTC.

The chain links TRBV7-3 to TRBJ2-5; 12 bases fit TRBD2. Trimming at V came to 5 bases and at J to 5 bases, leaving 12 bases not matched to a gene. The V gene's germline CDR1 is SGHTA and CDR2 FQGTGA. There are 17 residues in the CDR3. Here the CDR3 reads CASSRGTSGLGAETQYF. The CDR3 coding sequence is TGTGCCAGCAGCCGCGGGACTAGCGGGTTGGGAGCTGAGACCCAGTACTTC.

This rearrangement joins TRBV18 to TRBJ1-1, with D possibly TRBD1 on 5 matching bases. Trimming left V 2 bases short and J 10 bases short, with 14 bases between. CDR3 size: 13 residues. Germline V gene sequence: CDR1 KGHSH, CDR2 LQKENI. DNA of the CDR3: TGTGCCAGCTCACCAGGGGCCCTGGGTGGAGCTTTCTTT. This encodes CASSPGALGGAFF.

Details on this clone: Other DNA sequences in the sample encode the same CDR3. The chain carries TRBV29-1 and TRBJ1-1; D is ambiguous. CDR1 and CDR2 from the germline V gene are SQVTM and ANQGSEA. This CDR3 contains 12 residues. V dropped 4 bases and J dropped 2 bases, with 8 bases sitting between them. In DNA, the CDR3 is TGCAGCGTTGGAGCCAGAAACACTGAAGCTTTCTTT. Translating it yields CSVGARNTEAFF. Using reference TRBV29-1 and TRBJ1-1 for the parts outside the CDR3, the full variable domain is SAVISQKPSRDICQRGTSLTIQCQVDSQVTMMFWYRQQPGQSLTLIATANQGSEATYESGFVIDKFPISRPNLTFSTLTVSNMSPEDSSIYLCSVGARNTEAFFGQGTRLTVV.

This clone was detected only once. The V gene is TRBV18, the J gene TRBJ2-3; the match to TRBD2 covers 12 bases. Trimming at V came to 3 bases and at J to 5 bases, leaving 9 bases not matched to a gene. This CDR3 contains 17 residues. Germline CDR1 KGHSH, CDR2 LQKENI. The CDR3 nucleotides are TGTGCCAGCTCACCCCAACTAGCGGGAGGAATGGGAGATACGCAGTATTTT. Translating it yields CASSPQLAGGMGDTQYF.

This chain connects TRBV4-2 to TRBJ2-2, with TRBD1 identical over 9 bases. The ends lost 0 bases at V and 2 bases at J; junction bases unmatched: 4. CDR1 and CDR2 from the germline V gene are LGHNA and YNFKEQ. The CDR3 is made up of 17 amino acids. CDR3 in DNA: TGTGCCAGCAGCCAAGATCCGGGACAGGGAAACACCGGGGAGCTGTTTTTT. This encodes CASSQDPGQGNTGELFF.

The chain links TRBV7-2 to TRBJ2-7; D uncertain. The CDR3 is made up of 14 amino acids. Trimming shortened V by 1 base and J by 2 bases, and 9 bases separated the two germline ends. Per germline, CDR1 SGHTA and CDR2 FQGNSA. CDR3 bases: TGTGCCAGCAGCTTAGATTCCCGAACCTACGAGCAGTACTTC. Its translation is CASSLDSRTYEQYF.

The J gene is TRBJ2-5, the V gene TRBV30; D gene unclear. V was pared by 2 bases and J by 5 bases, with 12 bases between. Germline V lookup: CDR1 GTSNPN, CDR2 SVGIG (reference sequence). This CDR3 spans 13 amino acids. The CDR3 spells CAWSRHDAETQYF. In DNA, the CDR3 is TGTGCCTGGAGTAGACACGACGCGGAGACCCAGTACTTC.

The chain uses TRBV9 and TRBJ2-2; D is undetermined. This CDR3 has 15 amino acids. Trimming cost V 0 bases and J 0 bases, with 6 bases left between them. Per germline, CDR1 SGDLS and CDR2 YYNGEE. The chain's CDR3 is CASSVERANTGELFF. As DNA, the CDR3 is TGTGCCAGCAGCGTAGAGAGAGCGAACACCGGGGAGCTGTTTTTT.

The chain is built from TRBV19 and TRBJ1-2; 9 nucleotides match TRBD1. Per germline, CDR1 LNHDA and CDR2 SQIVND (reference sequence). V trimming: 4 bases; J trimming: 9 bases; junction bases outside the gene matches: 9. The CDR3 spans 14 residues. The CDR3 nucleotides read TGTGCCAGTAGTAGGACAGGGGCCGCTAAAAGCTACACCTTC. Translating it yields CASSRTGAAKSYTF.

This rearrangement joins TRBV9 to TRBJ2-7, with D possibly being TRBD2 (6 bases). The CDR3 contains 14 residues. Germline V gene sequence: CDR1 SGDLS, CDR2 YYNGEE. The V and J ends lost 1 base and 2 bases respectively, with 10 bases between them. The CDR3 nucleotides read TGTGCCAGCAGCGTAACCGGGGGTGCCTACGAGCAGTACTTC. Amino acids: CASSVTGGAYEQYF.

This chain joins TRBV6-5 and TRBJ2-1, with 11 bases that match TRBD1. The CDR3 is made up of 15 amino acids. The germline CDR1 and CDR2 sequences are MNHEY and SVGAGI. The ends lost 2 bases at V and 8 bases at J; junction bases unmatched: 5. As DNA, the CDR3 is TGTGCCAGCAGTTACCCGGACAGGGGGCGGGATGAGCAGTTCTTC. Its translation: CASSYPDRGRDEQFF.

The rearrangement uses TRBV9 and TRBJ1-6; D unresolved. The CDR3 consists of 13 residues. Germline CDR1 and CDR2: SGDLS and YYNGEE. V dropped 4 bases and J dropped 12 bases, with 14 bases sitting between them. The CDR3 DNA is TGTGCCAGCAGCCCAAGGACTGGAGGACCCCTCCACTTT. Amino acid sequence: CASSPRTGGPLHF.

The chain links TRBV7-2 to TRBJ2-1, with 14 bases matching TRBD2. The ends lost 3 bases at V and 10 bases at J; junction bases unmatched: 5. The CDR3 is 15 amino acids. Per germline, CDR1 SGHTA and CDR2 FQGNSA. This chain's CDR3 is CASSFRLAGGPEQFF. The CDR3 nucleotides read TGTGCCAGCAGCTTCCGACTAGCGGGAGGGCCCGAGCAGTTCTTC.

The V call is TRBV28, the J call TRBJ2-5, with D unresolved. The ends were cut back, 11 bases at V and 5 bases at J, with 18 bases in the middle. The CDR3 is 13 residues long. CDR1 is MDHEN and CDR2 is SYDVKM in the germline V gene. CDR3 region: CAVRTILPETQYF. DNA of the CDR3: TGTGCCGTCCGGACCATCCTACCGGAGACCCAGTACTTC.

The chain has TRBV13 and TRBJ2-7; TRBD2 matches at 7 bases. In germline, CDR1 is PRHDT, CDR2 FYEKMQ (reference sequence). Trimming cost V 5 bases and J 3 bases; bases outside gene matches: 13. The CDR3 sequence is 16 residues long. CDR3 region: CASSPRGRVGGYEQYF. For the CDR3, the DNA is TGTGCCAGCAGCCCCCGGGGGAGGGTAGGTGGCTACGAGCAGTACTTC.

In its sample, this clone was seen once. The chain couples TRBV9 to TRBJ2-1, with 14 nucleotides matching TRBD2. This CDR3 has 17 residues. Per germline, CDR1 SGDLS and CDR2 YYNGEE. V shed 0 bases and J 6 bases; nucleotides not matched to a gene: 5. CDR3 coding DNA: TGTGCCAGCAGCGTAGCAGGTGGGACTAGCGGGAGCAATGAGCAGTTCTTC. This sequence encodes CASSVAGGTSGSNEQFF. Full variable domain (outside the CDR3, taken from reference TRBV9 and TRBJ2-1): DSGVTQTPKHLITATGQRVTLRCSPRSGDLSVYWYQQSLDQGLQFLIQYYNGEERAKGNILERFSAQQFPDLHSELNLSSLELGDSALYFCASSVAGGTSGSNEQFFGPGTRLTVL.

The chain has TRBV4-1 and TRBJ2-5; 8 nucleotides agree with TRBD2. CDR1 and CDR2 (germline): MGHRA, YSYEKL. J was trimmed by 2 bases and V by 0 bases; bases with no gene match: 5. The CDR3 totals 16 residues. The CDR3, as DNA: TGCGCCAGCAGCCAAGATCTACTAGCGGTTCAAGAGACCCAGTACTTC. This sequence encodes CASSQDLLAVQETQYF.

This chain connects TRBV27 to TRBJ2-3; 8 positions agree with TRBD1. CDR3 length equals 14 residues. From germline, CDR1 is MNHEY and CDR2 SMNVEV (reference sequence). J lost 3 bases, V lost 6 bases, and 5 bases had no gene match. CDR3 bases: TGTGCCAGCAGACTAGACAGGGGTACAGATACGCAGTATTTT. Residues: CASRLDRGTDTQYF.

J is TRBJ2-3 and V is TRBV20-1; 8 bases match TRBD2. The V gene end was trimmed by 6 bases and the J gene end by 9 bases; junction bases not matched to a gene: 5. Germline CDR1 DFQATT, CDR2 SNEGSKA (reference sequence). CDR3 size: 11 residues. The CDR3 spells CSAFPGGTQYF. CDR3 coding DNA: TGCAGTGCGTTCCCGGGGGGGACGCAGTATTTT.

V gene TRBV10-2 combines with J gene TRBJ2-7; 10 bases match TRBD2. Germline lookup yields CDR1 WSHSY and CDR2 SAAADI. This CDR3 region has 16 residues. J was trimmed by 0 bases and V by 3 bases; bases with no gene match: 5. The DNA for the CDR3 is TGCGCCAGCAGTGAAATACTAGCGGGGAGCTCCTACGAGCAGTACTTC. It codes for CASSEILAGSSYEQYF.

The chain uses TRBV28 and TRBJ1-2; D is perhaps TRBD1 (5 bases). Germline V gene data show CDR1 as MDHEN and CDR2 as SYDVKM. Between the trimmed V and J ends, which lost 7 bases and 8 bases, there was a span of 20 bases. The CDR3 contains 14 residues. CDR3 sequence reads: CASITPGGRLGYTF. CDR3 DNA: TGTGCCAGCATCACCCCGGGGGGGAGGTTAGGCTACACCTTC.

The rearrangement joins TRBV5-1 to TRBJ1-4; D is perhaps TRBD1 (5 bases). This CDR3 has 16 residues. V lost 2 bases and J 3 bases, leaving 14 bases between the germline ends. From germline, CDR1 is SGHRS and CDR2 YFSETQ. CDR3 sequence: CASSFQGALANEKLFF. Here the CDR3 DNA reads TGCGCCAGCAGCTTTCAAGGGGCTTTGGCTAATGAAAAACTGTTTTTT.